Following are 18 T cell receptor beta chains from one sample sequenced in a study of long-term antiretroviral therapy in people with HIV. immunoSEQ v3.0 was run at survey level. TCRdb's copy holds only in-frame clones and misses some; the assay was immunoSEQ multiplex PCR. The sample records about 25,000 clones, over 70% being singletons. Sample: unsorted PBMCs, taken 3 years after starting antiretroviral therapy. These receptors came from a man younger than 35 with HIV.

V is TRBV29-1 and J is TRBJ1-1; possibly TRBD1 for D (5 bases). Germline CDR1 and CDR2: SQVTM and ANQGSEA. The CDR3 runs to 11 residues. V dropped 3 bases and J dropped 10 bases, with 12 bases sitting between them. This CDR3 is CSVEWGLVAFF. In DNA, the CDR3 is TGCAGCGTTGAGTGGGGGTTAGTAGCTTTCTTT.

The sample holds a few counts of this clone. This chain uses TRBV7-8 with TRBJ1-5; D is ambiguous. V lost 1 base and J lost 4, with 5 bases in between. In germline, CDR1 is SGHVS, CDR2 FQNEAQ. The CDR3 contains 13 residues. The CDR3 DNA is TGTGCCAGCAGCTTAGGGCAGAATCAGCCCCAGCATTTT. Amino acids: CASSLGQNQPQHF.

This clone was observed a single time. The genes are TRBV10-1 and TRBJ2-3; D possibly uses TRBD1 or TRBD2 (5 bases each). V was shortened by 1 base and J by 0 bases, with 14 bases between the two germline ends. The CDR3 runs to 17 residues. In germline, CDR1 is WNHNN, CDR2 SYGVQD (reference sequence). CDR3 sequence reads: CASSEWGSPSSTDTQYF. The DNA of the CDR3 is TGCGCCAGCAGTGAGTGGGGGTCGCCCTCTAGCACAGATACGCAGTATTTT.

The rearrangement uses TRBV6-6 and TRBJ2-7, with 9 positions matching TRBD1. V dropped 6 bases and J dropped 7; count of bases not matched to a gene: 7. CDR3 size: 13 residues. Germline CDR1 reads MNHNY; CDR2 reads SVGAGI (reference sequence). The CDR3 protein is CASRNRDRDEQYF. The CDR3 bases are TGTGCCAGCAGGAACCGGGACAGGGATGAGCAGTACTTC.

This chain joins TRBV5-8 and TRBJ1-4; D unclear. The CDR3 has 16 residues. Germline CDR1 is SGHTS and CDR2 is YDEGEE. The ends were cut back, 2 bases at V and 0 bases at J, with 11 bases in the middle. In DNA form, the CDR3 reads TGTGCCAGCAGCTTCCCCGCTTGGACAACTAATGAAAAACTGTTTTTT. It codes for CASSFPAWTTNEKLFF.

The V gene is TRBV6-6, the J gene TRBJ1-2, with D unclear. V was pared by 6 bases and J by 2 bases, with 13 bases between. This CDR3 is built from 14 residues. Germline V gene lookup returns CDR1 MNHNY and CDR2 SVGAGI (reference sequence). Here the CDR3 DNA reads TGTGCCAGCAGGTATTCAGGAGGAAACTATGGCTACACCTTC. Protein sequence: CASRYSGGNYGYTF.

This chain connects TRBV2 to TRBJ1-1; no clear D. CDR1 and CDR2 from the germline V gene are SNHLY and FYNNEI. The germline V and J ends were trimmed by 5 bases and 2 bases, with 12 bases remaining between them. This CDR3 contains 14 residues. The CDR3 protein is CASSKPRDNTEAFF. Here the CDR3 DNA reads TGTGCCAGCAGTAAACCGAGGGATAACACTGAAGCTTTCTTT.

The chain is built from TRBV6-1 and TRBJ1-3; D is ambiguous. Trimming stripped 1 base from V and 0 bases from J, with 7 bases between. CDR1 MNHNS and CDR2 SASEGT come from the germline V gene. The CDR3 sequence is 15 residues long. The CDR3 loop reads CASSEGEGSGNTIYF. The CDR3 DNA reads TGTGCCAGCAGTGAAGGGGAGGGCTCTGGAAACACCATATATTTT.

The J gene is TRBJ1-5, the V gene TRBV9; D is ambiguous. The CDR3 loop spans 15 amino acids. Trimming pared 0 bases from V and 5 bases from J, leaving 12 bases between. Germline CDR1 SGDLS, CDR2 YYNGEE. CDR3: CASSVDGRRHQPQHF. The CDR3 bases are TGTGCCAGCAGCGTAGATGGCAGACGACATCAGCCCCAGCATTTT.

The chain carries TRBV6-5 and TRBJ2-1; 8 bases line up with TRBD1. The V and J ends lost 8 bases and 3 bases, in that order; junction bases with no gene match: 0. Germline CDR1 and CDR2: MNHEY and SVGAGI. The CDR3 extends over 12 amino acids. The CDR3 region has the DNA TGTGCCAGCGGACAGGGCTACAATGAGCAGTTCTTC. Amino acid sequence: CASGQGYNEQFF.

This sequence joins TRBV30 and TRBJ2-7; 10 bases fit TRBD2. V shed 2 bases, J shed 3 bases, and the junction held 4 bases outside the gene matches. CDR1 is GTSNPN and CDR2 is SVGIG in the germline V gene (reference sequence). The CDR3 has 14 residues. The CDR3 here is CAWSSSGGIYEQYF. The CDR3 nucleotides are TGTGCCTGGAGTTCTAGCGGGGGAATCTACGAGCAGTACTTC.

V gene TRBV5-1 combines with J gene TRBJ2-4, with D possibly TRBD1 on 5 matching bases. CDR1 and CDR2 from the germline V gene are SGHRS and YFSETQ. V shed 4 bases and J shed 1 base, with 12 bases lying between them. There are 15 residues in the CDR3. CDR3 sequence: CASSQGSMAKNIQYF. In nucleotides, the CDR3 is TGCGCCAGCAGCCAGGGTTCCATGGCCAAAAACATTCAGTACTTC.

The gene calls are TRBV28 and TRBJ2-1; 12 nucleotides line up with TRBD2. V trimming: 3 bases; J trimming: 9 bases; junction bases outside the gene matches: 3. The CDR3 length is 14 residues. Germline values: CDR1 MDHEN, CDR2 SYDVKM. CDR3 in amino acids: CASSFLGLAGEQFF. CDR3 bases: TGTGCCAGCAGTTTCCTGGGACTAGCGGGTGAGCAGTTCTTC.

The chain combines TRBV10-3 with TRBJ2-1; 7 bases line up with TRBD2. CDR3 length: 17 amino acids. The germline V gene has CDR1 ENHRY and CDR2 SYGVKD. V shed 6 bases, J shed 6 bases, and the junction held 17 bases outside the gene matches. The CDR3 here is CAIRPLGGNTGFNEQFF. CDR3 nucleotide sequence: TGTGCCATCAGGCCGTTGGGGGGGAACACGGGATTCAATGAGCAGTTCTTC.

This CDR3 is CSATQYEQYV. CDR3 DNA: TGCAGTGCTACTCAGTACGAGCAGTACGTC. The chain uses TRBV20-1 and TRBJ2-7; D is unclear. Germline assignment: CDR1 DFQATT and CDR2 SNEGSKA (reference sequence). This CDR3 region has 10 residues. Trimming cost V 4 bases and J 4 bases, with 5 bases left between them.

The chain employs TRBV7-2 and TRBJ1-4, with 7 bases matching TRBD1. CDR3 length: 18 amino acids. V dropped 5 bases and J dropped 4; count of bases not matched to a gene: 16. Germline assignment: CDR1 SGHTA and CDR2 FQGNSA. The CDR3 here is CASSLGLQGSPFNEKLFF. DNA of the CDR3: TGTGCCAGCAGCCTGGGGCTACAGGGGTCCCCGTTTAATGAAAAACTGTTTTTT.

The chain couples TRBV30 to TRBJ1-2, with D perhaps TRBD1 (5 bases). V dropped 3 bases and J dropped 4 bases, with 12 bases sitting between them. The germline gives CDR1 GTSNPN, CDR2 SVGIG (reference sequence). The CDR3 extends over 13 amino acids. The CDR3 spells CAWRRGESYGYTF. Here the CDR3 DNA reads TGTGCCTGGAGACGAGGGGAATCCTATGGCTACACCTTC.

The gene calls are TRBV29-1 and TRBJ1-1; D ambiguous. The V end lost 4 bases, the J end lost 6 bases, and 6 bases lay between the germline ends. CDR1 is SQVTM, CDR2 ANQGSEA, per germline. The CDR3 is 10 amino acids. The CDR3, as DNA: TGCAGCGTTGCGACGGCTGAAGCTTTCTTT. Encoded protein: CSVATAEAFF.